This T cell receptor beta chain emerged from a study of T cells expressing NK-cell markers. CDR1 and CDR2 from the germline V gene are MDHEN and SYDVKM. The CDR3 has 14 amino acids. TCRdb re-called the 5' RACE reads and shows each CDR3 protein once, DNA omitted. This repertoire includes 150,000 to 200,000 distinct CDR3 sequences. This rearrangement joins TRBV28 to TRBJ2-4; TCRdb selects TRBD1, and the lack of DNA leaves this call unchecked. The TCR comes from a woman aged 18 to 75 in good health. Sequencing used blood T cells: a sorted CD56 or NKG2C T cell subset, CD4+ or CD8+ T cells, or bulk PBMC T cells (not recorded which). CDR3 loop: CASSIKQGANIQYF.